The T cell receptor (beta chain) under discussion was sequenced for a study of shared clonotypes between healthy human individuals. Background on the study: The donor group consisted of two women and three men, aged 18 to 49. Study-wide points: Clonotypes which were not shared had lower generation probabilities than clonotypes that all four donors shared.

Comments on this clone: Its cognate antigen is unknown.

The CDR3 totals 13 residues. Trimming took off 1 base at V and 6 bases at J, with 9 bases between the two ends. Per the germline V gene, CDR1 is LNHDA and CDR2 is SQIVND (reference sequence). Profiled with immunoSEQ multiplex PCR; TCRdb holds only in-frame clones, not every one. The sample records a few million clones, more than 85% being singletons. The source of this sequence is a man aged 18 to 29 in good health. Some clones in this sample may be carry-over from other donors' samples. The V call is TRBV19, the J call TRBJ1-2, with D tentatively TRBD1 (6 bases). Material for sequencing was naive CD4+ T cells from PBMCs. Documented subset: CD45RA+ positively selected. In DNA form, the CDR3 reads TGTGCCAGTAGTATAGCACCAGGGGATGGCTACACCTTC. Protein sequence: CASSIAPGDGYTF.